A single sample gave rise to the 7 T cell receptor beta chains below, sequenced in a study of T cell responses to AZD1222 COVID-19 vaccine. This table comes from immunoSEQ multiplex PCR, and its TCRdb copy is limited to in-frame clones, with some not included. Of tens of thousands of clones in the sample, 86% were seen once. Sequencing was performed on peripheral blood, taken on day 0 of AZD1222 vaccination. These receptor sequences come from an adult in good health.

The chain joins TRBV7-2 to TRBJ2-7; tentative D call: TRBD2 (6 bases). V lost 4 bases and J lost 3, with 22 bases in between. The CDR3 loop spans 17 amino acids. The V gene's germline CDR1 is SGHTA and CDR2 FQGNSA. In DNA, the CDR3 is TGTGCCAGCAGCTCGGGCCTATCGGGGGAACATAACTACGAGCAGTACTTC. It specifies CASSSGLSGEHNYEQYF.

As DNA, the CDR3 is TGTGCCAGCAGCCAAAACAGGGGGTATGGCTACACCTTC. It codes for CASSQNRGYGYTF. The J gene is TRBJ1-2, the V gene TRBV3-1 (or the pseudogene TRBV3-2), with 8 nucleotides matching TRBD1. Losses at the gene ends were 2 bases for V and 5 bases for J; bases not matched to a gene: 1. Germline assignment: CDR1 LGHDT and CDR2 YNNKEL (reference sequence). The CDR3 extends over 13 amino acids.

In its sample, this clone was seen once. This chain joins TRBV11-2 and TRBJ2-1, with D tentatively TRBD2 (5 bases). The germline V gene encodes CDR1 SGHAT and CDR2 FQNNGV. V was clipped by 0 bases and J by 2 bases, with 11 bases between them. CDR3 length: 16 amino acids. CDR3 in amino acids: CASSLEGLAPYNEQFF. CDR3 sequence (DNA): TGTGCCAGCAGCTTAGAAGGTCTAGCCCCCTACAATGAGCAGTTCTTC.

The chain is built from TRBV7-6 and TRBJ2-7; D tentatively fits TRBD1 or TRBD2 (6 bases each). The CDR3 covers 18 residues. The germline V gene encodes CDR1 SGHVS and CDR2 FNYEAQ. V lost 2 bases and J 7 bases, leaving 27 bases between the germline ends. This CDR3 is CASSLFRADFPRGGEQYF. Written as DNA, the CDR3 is TGTGCCAGCAGCTTATTTCGCGCGGACTTCCCCCGAGGGGGGGAGCAGTACTTC. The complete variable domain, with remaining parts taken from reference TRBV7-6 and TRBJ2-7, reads GAGVSQSPRYKVTKRGQDVALRCDPISGHVSLYWYRQALGQGPEFLTYFNYEAQQDKSGLPNDRFSAERPEGSISTLTIQRTEQRDSAMYRCASSLFRADFPRGGEQYFGPGTRLTVT.

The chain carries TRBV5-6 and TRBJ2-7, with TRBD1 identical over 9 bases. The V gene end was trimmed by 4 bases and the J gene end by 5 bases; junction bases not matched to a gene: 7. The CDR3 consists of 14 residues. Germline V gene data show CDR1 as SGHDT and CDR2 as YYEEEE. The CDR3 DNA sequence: TGTGCCAGCAGCCCCCGGGACAGGGACCACGAGCAGTACTTC. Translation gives CASSPRDRDHEQYF.

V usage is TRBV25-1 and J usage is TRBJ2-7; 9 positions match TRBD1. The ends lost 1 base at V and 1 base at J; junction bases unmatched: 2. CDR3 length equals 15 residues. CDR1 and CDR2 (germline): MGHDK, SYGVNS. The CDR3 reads CASSESGTGSYEQYF. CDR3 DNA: TGTGCCAGCAGTGAATCAGGGACAGGGTCCTACGAGCAGTACTTC.

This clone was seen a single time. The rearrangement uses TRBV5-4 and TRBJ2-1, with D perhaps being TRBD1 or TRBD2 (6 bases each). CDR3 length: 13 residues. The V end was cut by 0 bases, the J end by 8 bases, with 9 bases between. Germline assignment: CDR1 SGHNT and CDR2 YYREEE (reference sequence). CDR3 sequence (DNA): TGTGCCAGCAGCTTGGCGGGGGCCGATGAGCAGTTCTTC. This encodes CASSLAGADEQFF.